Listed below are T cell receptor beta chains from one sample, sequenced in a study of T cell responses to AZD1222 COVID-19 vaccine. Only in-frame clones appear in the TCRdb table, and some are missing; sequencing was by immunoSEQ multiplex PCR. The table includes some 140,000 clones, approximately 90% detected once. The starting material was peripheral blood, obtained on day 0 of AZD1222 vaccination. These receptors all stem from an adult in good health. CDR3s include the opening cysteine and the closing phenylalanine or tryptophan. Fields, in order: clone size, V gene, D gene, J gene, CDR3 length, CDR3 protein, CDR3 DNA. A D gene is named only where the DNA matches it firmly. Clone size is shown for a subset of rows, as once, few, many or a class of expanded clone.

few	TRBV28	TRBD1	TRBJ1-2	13	CASSSQGVGGYTF	TGTGCCAGCAGTTCACAGGGGGTCGGTGGCTACACCTTC
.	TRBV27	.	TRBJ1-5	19	CASSPRGGGDPWSNQPQHF	TGTGCCAGCAGTCCTAGGGGGGGCGGGGATCCTTGGAGCAATCAGCCCCAGCATTTT
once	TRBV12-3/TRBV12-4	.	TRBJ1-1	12	CASSSMNTEAFF	TGTGCCAGCAGCTCAATGAACACTGAAGCTTTCTTT
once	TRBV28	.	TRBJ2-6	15	CASSFRASGANVLTF	TGTGCCAGCAGTTTTAGGGCCAGTGGGGCCAACGTCCTGACTTTC
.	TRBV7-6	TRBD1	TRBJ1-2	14	CASSLGQGHYGYTF	TGTGCCAGCAGCTTAGGACAGGGACACTATGGCTACACCTTC
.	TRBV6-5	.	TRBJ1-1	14	CASSYWSGNTEAFF	TGTGCCAGCAGTTACTGGTCCGGGAACACTGAAGCTTTCTTT
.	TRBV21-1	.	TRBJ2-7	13	CASSKAITYEQYF	TGTGCCAGCAGCAAAGCAATCACTTACGAGCAGTACTTC
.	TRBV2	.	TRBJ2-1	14	CASVTPQDWNEQFF	TGTGCCAGCGTGACCCCACAGGACTGGAATGAGCAGTTCTTC
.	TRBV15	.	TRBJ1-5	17	CATSRTLGDGSNQPQHF	TGTGCCACCAGCAGAACCCTAGGGGACGGTAGCAATCAGCCCCAGCATTTT
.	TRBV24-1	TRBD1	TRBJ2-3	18	CATSDNRGPFLQTDTQYF	TGTGCCACCAGTGATAACAGGGGCCCCTTTCTCCAAACAGATACGCAGTATTTT
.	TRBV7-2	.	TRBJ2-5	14	CASSLTGEPETQYF	TGTGCCAGCAGCTTAACAGGAGAGCCGGAGACCCAGTACTTC
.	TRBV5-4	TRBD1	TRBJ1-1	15	CASSPRDRGRTEAFF	TGTGCCAGCAGCCCTCGGGACAGGGGGCGGACTGAAGCTTTCTTT
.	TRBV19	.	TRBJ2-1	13	CASNVGSYNEQFF	TGTGCCAGTAACGTCGGCTCCTACAATGAGCAGTTCTTC
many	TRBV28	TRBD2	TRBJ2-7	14	CASSSRLAGREQYF	TGTGCCAGCAGTTCCAGACTAGCGGGACGGGAGCAGTACTTC
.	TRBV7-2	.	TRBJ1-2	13	CASSLEGFYGYTF	TGTGCCAGCAGCTTAGAGGGATTCTATGGCTACACCTTC
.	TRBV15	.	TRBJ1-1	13	CATSRGGRVEAFF	TGTGCCACCAGCAGGGGGGGGAGGGTTGAAGCTTTCTTT
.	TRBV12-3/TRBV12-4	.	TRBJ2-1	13	CASTLSEGLEQFF	TGTGCCAGCACCCTAAGCGAGGGTTTAGAGCAGTTCTTC
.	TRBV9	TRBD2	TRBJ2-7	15	CASSGPSGSSYEQYF	TGTGCCAGCAGCGGACCTAGCGGGAGCTCCTACGAGCAGTACTTC
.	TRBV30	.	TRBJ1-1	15	CAWEDTGRGDTEAFF	TGTGCCTGGGAAGACACCGGTAGGGGGGACACTGAAGCTTTCTTT
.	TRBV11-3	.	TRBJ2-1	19	CASSLGVGRVRALYNEQFF	TGTGCCAGCAGCTTAGGAGTTGGACGGGTCAGGGCCCTCTACAATGAGCAGTTCTTC
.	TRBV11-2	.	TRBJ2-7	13	CATRRPPVYEQYF	TGTGCTACCCGACGGCCCCCCGTCTACGAGCAGTACTTC
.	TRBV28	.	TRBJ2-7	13	CASSPIGGDEQYF	TGTGCCAGCAGCCCTATTGGTGGAGACGAGCAGTACTTC
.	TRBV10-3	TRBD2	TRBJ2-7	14	CAISYQTSGGEQYF	TGTGCCATCAGTTATCAGACTAGCGGGGGCGAGCAGTACTTC
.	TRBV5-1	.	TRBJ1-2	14	CASSPFGSELGYTF	TGCGCCAGCAGCCCCTTCGGCTCGGAGTTGGGCTACACCTTC
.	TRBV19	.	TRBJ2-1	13	CASSPGGDNEQFF	TGTGCCAGTAGTCCAGGGGGGGACAATGAGCAGTTCTTC
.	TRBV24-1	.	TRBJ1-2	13	CATSDSPGKNYTF	TGTGCCACCAGTGATTCCCCCGGGAAAAACTACACCTTC
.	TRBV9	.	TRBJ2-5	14	CASSVGRLQETQYF	TGTGCCAGCAGCGTCGGACGTCTTCAAGAGACCCAGTACTTC
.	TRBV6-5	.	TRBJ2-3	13	CASSRRLTDTQYF	TGTGCCAGCAGCAGAAGACTCACAGATACGCAGTATTTT
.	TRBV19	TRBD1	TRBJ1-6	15	CASSPRTGLGSPLHF	TGTGCCAGTAGTCCACGGACAGGGCTGGGATCACCCCTCCACTTT
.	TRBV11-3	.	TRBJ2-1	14	CASSLVSGYNEQFF	TGTGCCAGCAGCTTAGTTAGCGGATACAATGAGCAGTTCTTC
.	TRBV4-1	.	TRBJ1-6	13	CASSQVLASPLHF	TGCGCCAGCAGCCAAGTGCTCGCTTCACCCCTCCACTTT
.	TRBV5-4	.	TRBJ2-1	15	CASSTSLFSYNEQFF	TGTGCCAGCAGCACTAGCCTGTTCTCCTACAATGAGCAGTTCTTC
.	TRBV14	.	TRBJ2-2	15	CASSPRTVGTGELFF	TGTGCCAGCAGCCCCCGGACAGTGGGGACCGGGGAGCTGTTTTTT
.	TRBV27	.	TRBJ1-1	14	CASSFSGSYTEAFF	TGTGCCAGCAGTTTCAGTGGGAGTTACACTGAAGCTTTCTTT
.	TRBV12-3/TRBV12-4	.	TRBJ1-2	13	CASSFVRIYGYTF	TGTGCCAGCAGTTTTGTACGGATCTATGGCTACACCTTC
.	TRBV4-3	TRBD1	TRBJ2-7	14	CASSQDYRGYEQYF	TGCGCCAGCAGCCAAGATTACAGGGGATACGAGCAGTACTTC
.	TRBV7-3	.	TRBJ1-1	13	CASSFDGNTEAFF	TGTGCCAGCAGTTTTGACGGGAACACTGAAGCTTTCTTT
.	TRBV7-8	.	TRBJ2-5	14	CASSYSYSEETQYF	TGTGCCAGCAGCTATAGCTACTCCGAAGAGACCCAGTACTTC
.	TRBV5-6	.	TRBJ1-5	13	CASSLGSGQPQHF	TGTGCCAGCAGCTTAGGGTCCGGTCAGCCCCAGCATTTT
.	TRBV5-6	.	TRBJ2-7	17	CASSSWWVAEFSYEQYF	TGTGCCAGCAGCTCCTGGTGGGTAGCGGAGTTCTCCTACGAGCAGTACTTC
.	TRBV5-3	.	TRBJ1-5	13	CARTVKANQPQHF	TGTGCCAGAACCGTGAAAGCGAATCAGCCCCAGCATTTT
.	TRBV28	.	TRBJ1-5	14	CASSFRQYNQPQHF	TGTGCCAGCAGTTTTCGACAGTATAACCAGCCCCAGCATTTT
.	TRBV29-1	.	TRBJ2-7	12	CSVESTAYEQYF	TGCAGCGTTGAATCCACTGCCTACGAGCAGTACTTC
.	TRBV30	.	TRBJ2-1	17	CAWSLPPMRSSYNEQFF	TGTGCCTGGAGTTTACCCCCCATGCGAAGCTCCTACAATGAGCAGTTCTTC
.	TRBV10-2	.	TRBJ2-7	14	CASYVSGIPYEQYF	TGCGCCAGCTATGTTTCGGGAATACCCTACGAGCAGTACTTC
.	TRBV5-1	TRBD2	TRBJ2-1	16	CASRTTTSGSYNEQFF	TGCGCCAGCAGAACCACTACTAGCGGGAGCTACAATGAGCAGTTCTTC